The following is a TCR beta chain sequence with its context. Its matching antigen is unknown. This entry belongs to a study of shared clonotypes between healthy human individuals. General observations from the study: Sharing across a handful of donors was seen in 4% to 5.5% of naive CD4 clonotypes. Clonotypes not shared had lower generation probabilities than those common to all four donors.

Sequencing used immunoSEQ multiplex PCR; TCRdb keeps in-frame clones, though not all of them. In the table there are about 2 million clones, 95% of which are singletons. Trimming cost V 4 bases and J 0 bases, with 11 bases left between them. Germline loops: CDR1 SGHNT, CDR2 YYREEE (reference sequence). This CDR3 is 15 amino acids long. Those who donated were healthy HIV-negative adults, with no recent acute infections or vaccinations reported. The specimen sequenced was naive CD4+ T cells sorted from blood. Sample subset: CD45RA+ positively selected. The clonotype comes from a man aged 18 to 30 in good health. The chain links TRBV5-4 to TRBJ2-1; D is unclear. The CDR3 DNA reads as TGTGCCAGCAGCCCGGGCCTTTTCTCCTACAATGAGCAGTTCTTC. Translation gives CASSPGLFSYNEQFF.